This T cell receptor (beta chain) derives from a study of T-cell memory formation after mild COVID-19. cDNA libraries for TCR alpha and TCR beta, carrying sample barcodes and UMIs, came from 5'RACE with constant-segment primers. One entry per CDR3 protein, called by TCRdb with MiXCR from the 5' RACE reads. The data hold more than 75,000 distinct CDR3 sequences, with approximately 15% observed a single time. General observations from the study: Among clones contracting day 15 to 85, CD4/CD8 was balanced, whereas later expanders leaned CD4+.

The V gene's germline CDR1 is SQVTM and CDR2 ANQGSEA. The CDR3 length is 16 residues. With 2 bases clipped from V and 4 bases from J, the junction kept 11 bases outside the gene matches. This clonotype was counted only a few times. Its antigen is as yet unknown. The chain combines TRBV29-1 with TRBJ2-1; 7 bases align to TRBD2. The receptor's source is an adult woman who had mild COVID-19 (a few samples of this study predate the infection). Cell type and time point are not known. The specimen was PBMCs or a T cell subset sorted from them (not recorded which). CDR3 DNA sequence: TGCAGCGTTGAAAGGCGGGAGACTATGGCTTACAATGAGCAGTTCTTC. Translating it yields CSVERRETMAYNEQFF.